Detailed here is one T cell receptor beta chain. The data belong to a study of blood T cell repertoires in COVID-19. This table comes from immunoSEQ multiplex PCR, and its TCRdb copy is limited to in-frame clones, with some not included. The sample lists about 250,000 clones; 90% were seen once. The CDR3 is 14 amino acids. In germline, CDR1 is MNHEY, CDR2 SVGEGT. Trimming removed 2 bases from V and 4 bases from J; junction bases left unmatched: 4. The rearrangement uses TRBV6-2 or TRBV6-3 and TRBJ2-7, with TRBD2 matching 8 bases. This TCR was recovered from a woman in her sixties or seventies with COVID-19, enrolled during active disease. Material: peripheral blood. Written as DNA, the CDR3 is TGTGCCAGCAGTTACCGGGGGGGGCAATACGAGCAGTACTTC. This translates into CASSYRGGQYEQYF.